This TCR beta chain was recovered during a study of shared clonotypes between healthy human individuals. Study results and limitations: Collection of samples was limited to blood; tissue repertoires likely differ.

A remark on this clone: Its antigen remains unidentified.

CDR3 length: 14 residues. V dropped 7 bases and J dropped 1 base, with 13 bases sitting between them. The germline V gene encodes CDR1 MDHEN and CDR2 SYDVKM. Positive CCR7 selection of CD45RO-negative cells yielded the naive CD8 cells, and terminally differentiated effector memory CD45RA+ cells were excluded. Sequenced by immunoSEQ multiplex PCR; TCRdb stores in-frame clones only, minus some. The sample shows about 1,900,000 clones, about 95% of them seen only once. Sequencing was performed on naive CD8+ T cells sorted from blood. The source is a man aged 18 to 30 in good health. The chain joins TRBV28 to TRBJ1-1; D call uncertain. In nucleotides, the CDR3 is TGTGCCAGCAATATTTTCGATTCGAACACTGAAGCTTTCTTT. It encodes CASNIFDSNTEAFF.